Below are 21 T cell receptor beta chains sequenced from a single sample in a study of cytomegalovirus exposure and HLA in healthy donors (dated by TCRdb to about 2017). To prepare the library, the immunoSEQ multiplex PCR assay was applied. The clones in this table, taken by TCRdb from immuneACCESS, are in-frame only. Not every clone is retained; where verified, under half of the shortfall comes from an unresolved V gene, and the cause of the rest is unknown. The sample table shows approximately 90,000 clones, and around 96% are seen once. The ten largest make up 0.6% to 0.85% of the sample. The specimen sequenced was PBMCs. These receptors were collected from a man aged 18 to 30 in good health and CMV-seronegative.

The chain couples TRBV11-2 to TRBJ2-1, with 14 bases identical to TRBD2. The ends lost 5 bases at V and 8 bases at J; junction bases unmatched: 8. CDR3 size: 16 residues. Germline values: CDR1 SGHAT, CDR2 FQNNGV. The CDR3 nucleotides are TGTGCCAGCAGCACACTAGGACTAGCGGGAGGAGATGAGCAGTTCTTC. Its protein product is CASSTLGLAGGDEQFF.

This clone was seen just once. V usage is TRBV5-1 and J usage is TRBJ2-1; the match to TRBD2 covers 8 bases. Trimming took 1 base from V and 0 from J; bases not matched to a gene: 15. The CDR3 has 20 amino acids. Germline lookup yields CDR1 SGHRS and CDR2 YFSETQ. In DNA, the CDR3 is TGCGCCAGCAGCTTGAATTGGCGAACTAGCGGACAATACTCCTACAATGAGCAGTTCTTC. Its protein product is CASSLNWRTSGQYSYNEQFF.

The chain joins TRBV5-1 to TRBJ1-1; 7 nucleotides agree with TRBD1. J was trimmed by 0 bases and V by 4 bases; bases with no gene match: 9. CDR3 length: 16 residues. Germline assignment: CDR1 SGHRS and CDR2 YFSETQ. CDR3 in amino acids: CASSRIGQELNTEAFF. CDR3 coding DNA: TGCGCCAGCAGCCGGATCGGACAGGAACTGAACACTGAAGCTTTCTTT.

The chain joins TRBV11-3 to TRBJ2-6; a possible D gene is TRBD1 (5 bases). This CDR3 has 17 residues. V lost 4 bases and J lost 2, with 15 bases in between. Germline V gene lookup returns CDR1 SGHNT and CDR2 YENEEA. CDR3 in amino acids: CASSSLPGFAGANVLTF. CDR3 bases: TGTGCCAGCAGCTCCTTACCAGGGTTCGCTGGGGCCAACGTCCTGACTTTC. Full variable domain (remainder filled in from reference TRBV11-3 and TRBJ2-6): EAGVVQSPRYKIIEKKQPVAFWCNPISGHNTLYWYLQNLGQGPELLIRYENEEAVDDSQLPKDRFSAERLKGVDSTLKIQPAELGDSAVYLCASSSLPGFAGANVLTFGAGSRLTVL.

The rearrangement links TRBV14 to TRBJ2-1, with D perhaps matching TRBD2 (5 bases). CDR1 SGHDN and CDR2 FVKESK come from the germline V gene. This CDR3 region has 17 residues. V lost 7 bases to trimming and J lost 1 base, with 20 bases between them. CDR3 region: CASTPSSGAGSYNEQFF. In nucleotides, the CDR3 is TGTGCCAGCACCCCCTCCAGCGGAGCTGGGTCCTACAATGAGCAGTTCTTC.

As DNA, the CDR3 is TGTGCCAGCAGCTTAAGGGGCCAGGGGGAGGTCTACACCTTC. It encodes CASSLRGQGEVYTF. This rearrangement joins TRBV7-9 to TRBJ1-2; TRBD1 aligns across 7 bases. This CDR3 has 14 residues. Looked up from germline, CDR1 is SEHNR and CDR2 is FQNEAQ (reference sequence). The V and J ends lost 2 bases and 10 bases, in that order; junction bases with no gene match: 10.

The sample holds one count of this clone. The chain is built from TRBV19 and TRBJ2-1, with 7 bases lining up with TRBD2. The CDR3 is made up of 14 amino acids. CDR1 and CDR2 from the germline V gene are LNHDA and SQIVND (reference sequence). V gave up 1 base and J gave up 6 bases; unmatched junction bases: 3. The CDR3 protein is CASSIVTSANEQFF. The CDR3 coding sequence is TGTGCCAGTAGTATAGTAACTAGCGCCAATGAGCAGTTCTTC.

The chain couples TRBV11-2 to TRBJ2-1; TRBD2 agrees at 10 bases. The CDR3 length is 16 residues. Germline V lookup: CDR1 SGHAT, CDR2 FQNNGV. The V segment lost 4 bases and the J segment 10 bases; nucleotides outside the gene matches: 13. CDR3 bases: TGTGCCAGCAGCTCCAAGCGGGAGGGCCAACCATACGAGCAGTTCTTC. Protein: CASSSKREGQPYEQFF.

V is TRBV2 and J is TRBJ1-1; no firm D call. Per germline, CDR1 SNHLY and CDR2 FYNNEI. CDR3 length equals 13 residues. Trimming pared 3 bases from V and 2 bases from J, leaving 7 bases between. In DNA form, the CDR3 reads TGTGCCAGCAGTGAGTCCCTTAACACTGAAGCTTTCTTT. It translates to CASSESLNTEAFF.

The rearrangement links TRBV9 to TRBJ2-1, with D possibly matching TRBD2 (6 bases). The CDR3 sequence is 18 residues long. With 0 bases removed from V and 4 bases from J, the gap between germline ends came to 20 bases. Germline V gene lookup returns CDR1 SGDLS and CDR2 YYNGEE. Written as DNA, the CDR3 is TGTGCCAGCAGCGTAGCTTTGGAAAATAGCGGTAATTACAATGAGCAGTTCTTC. This gives the protein CASSVALENSGNYNEQFF.

The chain has TRBV11-3 and TRBJ2-6; 8 bases fit TRBD1. V lost 5 bases to trimming and J lost 3 bases; unmatched junction nucleotides: 3. This CDR3 has 15 residues. Germline V CDR1 and CDR2: SGHNT, YENEEA. The CDR3 DNA follows: TGTGCCAGCAGCCAAACAGGGGGTGGGGCCAACGTCCTGACTTTC. Protein sequence: CASSQTGGGANVLTF.

V gene TRBV5-5 combines with J gene TRBJ2-2; 9 bases match TRBD1. Germline-derived CDR1 and CDR2 are SGHKS and YYEKEE (reference sequence). V lost 3 bases and J lost 3; bases outside the gene matches: 3. The CDR3 is 15 amino acids. CDR3 sequence: CASSSRDRDTGELFF. The CDR3 coding sequence is TGTGCCAGCAGCTCGCGGGACAGGGACACCGGGGAGCTGTTTTTT.

The chain couples TRBV7-6 to TRBJ2-1, with 10 bases lining up with TRBD2. The CDR3 is 18 amino acids. Germline loops: CDR1 SGHVS, CDR2 FNYEAQ. Germline trimming cut 5 bases from V and 8 bases from J; bases unmatched to any gene: 18. The CDR3 loop reads CASSLGPRASGRRDEQFF. CDR3 coding DNA: TGTGCCAGCAGCCTAGGTCCCCGGGCTAGCGGGAGAAGGGATGAGCAGTTCTTC.

This chain uses TRBV6-5 with TRBJ1-2, with no clear D. The CDR3 contains 16 residues. Germline lookup yields CDR1 MNHEY and CDR2 SVGAGI. V dropped 2 bases and J dropped 8 bases, with 21 bases sitting between them. Here the CDR3 reads CASSYGRLLTTGGYTF. The CDR3 DNA is TGTGCCAGCAGTTACGGGCGGCTTCTGACTACGGGGGGCTACACCTTC.

The chain uses TRBV7-9 and TRBJ2-2; unclear D gene. V shed 7 bases and J shed 2 bases, with 14 bases lying between them. The V gene's germline CDR1 is SEHNR and CDR2 FQNEAQ (reference sequence). This CDR3 contains 15 residues. The CDR3 bases are TGTGCCAGCACCCCCGCGAGAGGTAACACCGGGGAGCTGTTTTTT. This encodes CASTPARGNTGELFF. Variable domain in full (rest from reference TRBV7-9 and TRBJ2-2): DTGVSQNPRHKITKRGQNVTFRCDPISEHNRLYWYRQTLGQGPEFLTYFQNEAQLEKSRLLSDRFSAERPKGSFSTLEIQRTEQGDSAMYLCASTPARGNTGELFFGEGSRLTVL.

The chain joins TRBV28 to TRBJ1-1, with D possibly TRBD1 on 5 matching bases. Trimming left V 3 bases short and J 10 bases short, with 18 bases between. The germline V gene has CDR1 MDHEN and CDR2 SYDVKM. CDR3 length equals 14 residues. The CDR3 here is CASSLISSTERAFF. The CDR3 DNA reads TGTGCCAGCAGTTTGATCAGCTCGACAGAACGAGCTTTCTTT.

CDR3 sequence reads: CASSLSATTDTQYF. DNA for the CDR3: TGTGCCAGCAGTTTATCGGCCACCACAGATACGCAGTATTTT. V is TRBV27 and J is TRBJ2-3; no firm D call. V was shortened by 0 bases and J by 2 bases, with 6 bases between the two germline ends. There are 14 residues in the CDR3. CDR1 is MNHEY, CDR2 SMNVEV, per germline (reference sequence).

The CDR3 nucleotides read TGTGCCAGCAGCGTATGGGCGGGGACTGAAGCTTTCTTT. This encodes CASSVWAGTEAFF. This chain uses TRBV9 with TRBJ1-1; D not resolved. The V end lost 1 base, the J end lost 5 bases, and 9 bases lay between the germline ends. Per germline, CDR1 SGDLS and CDR2 YYNGEE. CDR3 size: 13 residues.

This chain connects TRBV12-5 to TRBJ2-1; D gene unclear. CDR3 length: 12 residues. The germline V gene encodes CDR1 LGHNT and CDR2 FRNRAP. V was pared by 2 bases and J by 15 bases, with 14 bases between. For the CDR3, the DNA is TGTGCTAGTGGTTTGAAGACCCTGGGCCCGTTCTTC. Translation: CASGLKTLGPFF.

The CDR3 region is CASSVGDSGSEQYV. CDR3 in DNA: TGTGCCAGCAGCGTAGGGGATAGCGGGAGCGAGCAGTACGTC. The V gene is TRBV9, the J gene TRBJ2-7; 9 positions match TRBD2. This CDR3 comprises 14 residues. Germline V gene data show CDR1 as SGDLS and CDR2 as YYNGEE. V was clipped by 0 bases and J by 6 bases; unmatched bases: 4.

This clone was counted a single time. The chain combines TRBV7-8 with TRBJ2-2; the match to TRBD2 covers 9 bases. Germline lookup yields CDR1 SGHVS and CDR2 FQNEAQ. This CDR3 is 17 amino acids long. With 4 bases clipped from V and 4 bases from J, the junction kept 10 bases outside the gene matches. As DNA, the CDR3 is TGTGCCAGCAGCTCCATAGCGGGAGTTATGGGCACCGGGGAGCTGTTTTTT. Encoded protein: CASSSIAGVMGTGELFF.